What follows are 14 T cell receptor beta chains derived from one specimen sequenced in a study of T cell responses to AZD1222 COVID-19 vaccine. Profiling relied on immunoSEQ multiplex PCR, and the TCRdb table lists in-frame clones only, not all of them. Seen here are about 110,000 clones, approximately 94% observed once, and the top ten hold roughly 3.1%. This sample comprised peripheral blood, obtained 28 days after the second AZD1222 dose. These receptors were taken from an adult who received the AZD1222 COVID-19 vaccine.

The V and J genes are TRBV5-1 and TRBJ2-1; possible D gene TRBD1, 6 bases. Germline CDR1 reads SGHRS; CDR2 reads YFSETQ. V was trimmed by 6 bases and J by 4 bases, leaving 17 bases between them. The CDR3 is made up of 15 amino acids. CDR3 amino acids: CASTVLGDTYNEQFF. CDR3 coding DNA: TGCGCCAGCACCGTATTGGGGGACACATACAATGAGCAGTTCTTC.

This clone was observed a handful of times. The genes are TRBV6-1 and TRBJ1-1; TRBD1 agrees at 7 bases. The CDR3 spans 16 residues. Germline loops: CDR1 MNHNS, CDR2 SASEGT. V dropped 0 bases and J dropped 3; count of bases not matched to a gene: 7. CDR3 nucleotide sequence: TGTGCCAGCAGTGAAGCGTTAGGGGGCCGGGACACTGAAGCTTTCTTT. This codes for CASSEALGGRDTEAFF.

V gene TRBV7-7 combines with J gene TRBJ1-1; D remains ambiguous. V was pared by 8 bases and J by 0 bases, with 10 bases between. Germline CDR1 and CDR2: SSHAT and FNYEAQ (reference sequence). This CDR3 is built from 13 residues. The DNA of the CDR3 is TGTGCCAGCGCGCGGGCGATGAACACTGAAGCTTTCTTT. It codes for CASARAMNTEAFF.

The gene calls are TRBV19 and TRBJ1-4; 10 nucleotides line up with TRBD1. V lost 8 bases to trimming and J lost 7 bases; unmatched junction nucleotides: 7. This CDR3 has 14 residues. The V gene's germline CDR1 is LNHDA and CDR2 SQIVND (reference sequence). CDR3 in amino acids: CASGGDRGREKLFF. The CDR3 DNA follows: TGTGCCAGTGGGGGGGACAGGGGTCGTGAAAAACTGTTTTTT.

The chain uses TRBV4-1 and TRBJ1-2, with 8 nucleotides matching TRBD1. This CDR3 region has 13 residues. With 6 bases clipped from V and 5 bases from J, the junction kept 5 bases outside the gene matches. Germline assignment: CDR1 MGHRA and CDR2 YSYEKL. CDR3 loop: CASRSTGEYGYTF. The CDR3 DNA is TGCGCCAGCAGATCGACAGGGGAATATGGCTACACCTTC.

The chain couples TRBV7-9 to TRBJ1-6; no firm D call. The CDR3 runs 16 residues. V was clipped by 5 bases and J by 7 bases, with 18 bases between them. Germline V gene lookup returns CDR1 SEHNR and CDR2 FQNEAQ (reference sequence). The CDR3 spells CASSRAGEGANSPLHF. In DNA, the CDR3 is TGTGCCAGCAGCCGAGCTGGAGAGGGAGCCAATTCACCCCTCCACTTT.

About this clone itself: A read error may account for a junction end that differs from germline. The rearrangement uses TRBV6-5 and TRBJ2-3; possible D gene TRBD2, 6 bases. This CDR3 is 15 amino acids long. Looked up from germline, CDR1 is MNHEY and CDR2 is SVGAGI. The CDR3 reads CASSHSPGDSYTQYF. CDR3 DNA sequence: TGTGCCAGCAGTCACTCCCCCGGGGACTCATATACGCAGTATTTT.

The chain couples TRBV19 to TRBJ1-4; no reliable D call. Looked up from germline, CDR1 is LNHDA and CDR2 is SQIVND (reference sequence). The CDR3 runs to 10 residues. Trimming pared 11 bases from V and 8 bases from J, leaving 9 bases between. CDR3 residues: CAVGGEKLFF. Here the CDR3 DNA reads TGTGCCGTGGGCGGGGAAAAACTGTTTTTT.

The rearrangement uses TRBV6-5 and TRBJ1-5; D remains ambiguous. Germline V gives CDR1 MNHEY, CDR2 SVGAGI. The CDR3 runs to 13 residues. Between the trimmed V and J ends, which lost 6 bases and 4 bases, there was a span of 10 bases. CDR3 in DNA: TGTGCCAGCAGAGACACCGCTAATCAGCCCCAGCATTTT. Translated: CASRDTANQPQHF.

The V call is TRBV7-8, the J call TRBJ1-1, with D possibly TRBD1 on 5 matching bases. Trimming removed 3 bases at V and 7 bases at J, with 15 bases between. Per germline, CDR1 SGHVS and CDR2 FQNEAQ. The CDR3 runs 14 residues. The CDR3 sequence is CASSFGGVRFEAFF. The CDR3 DNA sequence: TGTGCCAGCAGCTTCGGGGGTGTAAGATTTGAAGCTTTCTTT.

J is TRBJ1-3 and V is TRBV18; D ambiguous. V dropped 6 bases and J dropped 0 bases, with 12 bases sitting between them. CDR1 KGHSH and CDR2 LQKENI come from the germline V gene. The CDR3 runs 15 residues. The CDR3 sequence is CASSRVQTSGNTIYF. DNA for the CDR3: TGTGCCAGCTCTAGGGTGCAGACCTCTGGAAACACCATATATTTT.

CDR3 in amino acids: CASSLQEDNYGYTF. The CDR3 DNA reads TGTGCCAGCTCACTCCAAGAAGATAACTATGGCTACACCTTC. This sequence joins TRBV18 and TRBJ1-2; the D is unclear. V gave up 4 bases and J gave up 1 base, with 10 bases separating them. The CDR3 has 14 amino acids. From germline, CDR1 is KGHSH and CDR2 LQKENI. Full variable domain (remainder filled in from reference TRBV18 and TRBJ1-2): NAGVMQNPRHLVRRRGQEARLRCSPMKGHSHVYWYRQLPEEGLKFMVYLQKENIIDESGMPKERFSAEFPKEGPSILRIQQVVRGDSAAYFCASSLQEDNYGYTFGSGTRLTVV.

The gene calls are TRBV5-4 and TRBJ2-7; 7 nucleotides align to TRBD1. V shed 2 bases, J shed 3 bases, and the junction held 2 bases outside the gene matches. Germline V gene data show CDR1 as SGHNT and CDR2 as YYREEE (reference sequence). The CDR3 runs 13 residues. CDR3 loop: CASSFQGVYEQYF. The CDR3 DNA reads as TGTGCCAGCAGCTTCCAGGGGGTCTACGAGCAGTACTTC.

In DNA form, the CDR3 reads TGTGCCAGCAGTAACCCGGGACAGGGAAATGAAAAACTGTTTTTT. This codes for CASSNPGQGNEKLFF. This chain uses TRBV5-4 with TRBJ1-4; 9 bases map to TRBD1. J was trimmed by 5 bases and V by 5 bases; bases with no gene match: 7. CDR3 length: 15 residues. CDR1 and CDR2 from the germline V gene are SGHNT and YYREEE (reference sequence).